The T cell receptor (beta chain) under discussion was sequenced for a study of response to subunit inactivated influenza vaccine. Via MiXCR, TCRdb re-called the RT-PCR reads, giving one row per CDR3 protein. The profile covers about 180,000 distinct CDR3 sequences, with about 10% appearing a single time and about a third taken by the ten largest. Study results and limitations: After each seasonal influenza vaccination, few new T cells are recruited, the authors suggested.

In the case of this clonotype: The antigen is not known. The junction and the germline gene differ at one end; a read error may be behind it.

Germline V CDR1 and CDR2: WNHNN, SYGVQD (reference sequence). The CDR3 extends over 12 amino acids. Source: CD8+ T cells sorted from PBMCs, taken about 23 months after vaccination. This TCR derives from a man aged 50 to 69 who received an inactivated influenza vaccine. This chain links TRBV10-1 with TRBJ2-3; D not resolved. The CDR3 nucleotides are TGCCCCAGCAGTACAGGCACAGATACGCAGTATTTT. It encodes CPSSTGTDTQYF.